The next 22 T cell receptor beta chains were all read from a single sample in a study of blood T cell repertoires in COVID-19. Sequenced by immunoSEQ multiplex PCR; TCRdb stores in-frame clones only, minus some. The table lists around 270,000 clones, around 81% of them singletons, with 15% to 19% in the top ten. Sequencing was done on a sample of peripheral blood. These receptors all come from a person aged 70 to 79 with COVID-19, enrolled during active disease.

The chain combines TRBV6-4 with TRBJ2-1; tentatively, D is TRBD2 (5 bases). Trimming removed 4 bases from V and 7 bases from J, with 11 bases in between. The length of the CDR3 is 13 residues. Germline V gene lookup returns CDR1 MRHNA and CDR2 SNTAGT. CDR3 protein: CASSGQPGNEQFF. In DNA, the CDR3 is TGTGCCAGCAGTGGCCAGCCGGGAAATGAGCAGTTCTTC.

The chain recombines TRBV5-1 with TRBJ2-5; 7 positions agree with TRBD1. J lost 2 bases, V lost 4 bases, and 8 bases had no gene match. The germline V gene has CDR1 SGHRS and CDR2 YFSETQ. The CDR3 covers 15 residues. CDR3 protein: CASSGRDRRQETQYF. The DNA of the CDR3 is TGCGCCAGCAGCGGCCGGGACAGAAGACAAGAGACCCAGTACTTC.

The table lists this clone with a count of one. The rearrangement links TRBV6-2 or TRBV6-3 to TRBJ2-3; 8 bases are a match to TRBD2. V lost 0 bases to trimming and J lost 5 bases; unmatched junction nucleotides: 13. This CDR3 spans 18 amino acids. Germline assignment: CDR1 MNHEY and CDR2 SVGEGT. The CDR3 nucleotides read TGTGCCAGCAGTTACTCGTCTCTGGGGCGGGGGGCCGGAGATACGCAGTATTTT. It is translated as CASSYSSLGRGAGDTQYF.

This clone was observed a few times. The chain recombines TRBV5-5 with TRBJ2-7, with a possible D match to TRBD1 (5 bases). Germline assignment: CDR1 SGHKS and CDR2 YYEKEE (reference sequence). V lost 3 bases and J lost 5, with 18 bases in between. The CDR3 length is 15 residues. The CDR3 DNA sequence: TGTGCCAGCAGCTCCCCGGCGGCAGGGCGGAACGAGCAGTACTTC. Translation: CASSSPAAGRNEQYF.

V is TRBV4-1 and J is TRBJ2-3; TRBD2 matches at 9 bases. Trimming at V came to 3 bases and at J to 2 bases, leaving 12 bases not matched to a gene. This CDR3 has 18 amino acids. Germline assignment: CDR1 MGHRA and CDR2 YSYEKL. The CDR3 loop reads CASSHEWGLAANTDTQYF. CDR3 coding DNA: TGCGCCAGCAGCCACGAATGGGGACTAGCCGCCAACACAGATACGCAGTATTTT.

The rearrangement joins TRBV7-2 to TRBJ1-2; a weak D match, TRBD1 (5 bases). This CDR3 contains 15 residues. Germline V gives CDR1 SGHTA, CDR2 FQGNSA. V was cut by 5 bases and J by 6 bases, with 19 bases left in between. The CDR3 DNA reads as TGTGCCAGCAGCCCCTTAGGCAGGGCTTTCGATGGCTACACCTTC. As protein: CASSPLGRAFDGYTF.

The genes are TRBV18 and TRBJ1-5, with D unresolved. The CDR3 has 14 residues. In germline, CDR1 is KGHSH, CDR2 LQKENI. V lost 1 base, J lost 5 bases, and 9 bases lay in between. The CDR3 nucleotides read TGTGCCAGCTCACCACGGGAGCGATATCAGCCCCAGCATTTT. Protein sequence: CASSPRERYQPQHF.

The chain uses TRBV28 and TRBJ2-7; D possibly corresponds to TRBD2 (5 bases). The V and J ends lost 2 bases and 5 bases respectively, with 19 bases between them. The CDR3 runs 16 residues. Germline CDR1 reads MDHEN; CDR2 reads SYDVKM. The CDR3 DNA reads as TGTGCCAGCAGTTTAAGCGGAACGGGGTCTCAGGACGAGCAGTACTTC. Translating gives CASSLSGTGSQDEQYF.

The CDR3 sequence is CASSYRSEALQETQYF. The DNA for the CDR3 is TGTGCCAGCAGTTACCGGTCGGAGGCCCTACAAGAGACCCAGTACTTC. V and J are TRBV6-5 and TRBJ2-5, with TRBD2 as a possible D gene (5 bases). Germline CDR1 and CDR2: MNHEY and SVGAGI. V lost 2 bases and J lost 2, with 15 bases in between. The CDR3 covers 16 residues.

This clone was observed once. The gene calls are TRBV13 and TRBJ2-2; perhaps TRBD1 as D (5 bases). V shed 4 bases and J shed 6 bases, with 18 bases lying between them. Germline V gene data show CDR1 as PRHDT and CDR2 as FYEKMQ (reference sequence). The length of the CDR3 is 16 residues. The CDR3, as DNA: TGTGCCAGCAGCTACTCGCGCGACAGCATGGCCGGGGAGCTGTTTTTT. As protein: CASSYSRDSMAGELFF.

The genes are TRBV20-1 and TRBJ2-1, with 11 bases lining up with TRBD2. Unmatched junction bases numbered 4, after V lost 3 bases and J lost 3 bases. In germline, CDR1 is DFQATT, CDR2 SNEGSKA (reference sequence). This CDR3 comprises 15 residues. CDR3 nucleotide sequence: TGCAGTGCTAGTCTAGCGGGGGGATACTACAATGAGCAGTTCTTC. As protein: CSASLAGGYYNEQFF.

The rearrangement links TRBV5-5 to TRBJ1-4; 8 bases fit TRBD1. Germline V gene data show CDR1 as SGHKS and CDR2 as YYEKEE (reference sequence). The J segment lost 7 bases and the V segment lost 0 bases, leaving 11 bases of the junction unmatched. The CDR3 extends over 17 amino acids. CDR3 amino acids: CASSLGSRGLGGEKLFF. DNA of the CDR3: TGTGCCAGCAGCTTGGGCAGCAGGGGGCTAGGGGGTGAAAAACTGTTTTTT.

CDR3 protein: CASSQARRNTEAFF. The CDR3, as DNA: TGTGCCAGCAGCCAGGCGAGGAGGAACACTGAAGCTTTCTTT. This sequence joins TRBV3-1 (or the pseudogene TRBV3-2) and TRBJ1-1; D gene ambiguous. The CDR3 has 14 residues. V shed 3 bases and J shed 1 base, with 9 bases lying between them. Germline CDR1 reads LGHDT; CDR2 reads YNNKEL (reference sequence).

This chain links TRBV7-3 with TRBJ1-1; 8 bases line up with TRBD1. There are 17 residues in the CDR3. V gave up 2 bases and J gave up 1 base; unmatched junction bases: 9. The germline CDR1 and CDR2 sequences are SGHTA and FQGTGA. In DNA form, the CDR3 reads TGTGCCAGCAGCTTAGGGGGAGGACAGGGTAGGAACACTGAAGCTTTCTTT. This translates into CASSLGGGQGRNTEAFF.

The chain is built from TRBV5-1 and TRBJ1-1; 8 bases align to TRBD1. The trim removed 3 bases at V and 5 bases at J, leaving 6 bases unmatched. Per the germline V gene, CDR1 is SGHRS and CDR2 is YFSETQ. CDR3 length: 14 amino acids. The DNA for the CDR3 is TGCGCCAGCAGCTCGCAGGGGGCGCGGACTGAAGCTTTCTTT. Protein product: CASSSQGARTEAFF. The full variable domain, its missing parts supplied by reference TRBV5-1 and TRBJ1-1, is KAGVTQTPRYLIKTRGQQVTLSCSPISGHRSVSWYQQTPGQGLQFLFEYFSETQRNKGNFPGRFSGRQFSNSRSEMNVSTLELGDSALYLCASSSQGARTEAFFGQGTRLTVV.

This chain links TRBV12-3 or TRBV12-4 with TRBJ1-2; possible D gene TRBD1, 5 bases. Trimming pared 5 bases from V and 4 bases from J, leaving 8 bases between. CDR3 length: 12 residues. CDR3 coding DNA: TGTGCCAGCAGTACGGGACTCTATGGCTACACCTTC. Translated, it gives CASSTGLYGYTF.

The CDR3: CASRERGGRYNEQFF. CDR3 sequence (DNA): TGTGCCAGCAGGGAGCGGGGGGGCCGATACAATGAGCAGTTCTTC. The J gene is TRBJ2-1, the V gene TRBV6-6; 10 nucleotides match TRBD2. V dropped 6 bases and J dropped 4; count of bases not matched to a gene: 6. Germline lookup yields CDR1 MNHNY and CDR2 SVGAGI (reference sequence). The CDR3 consists of 15 residues.

CDR3: CASSQPRAGRGTREGELFF. CDR3 sequence (DNA): TGCGCCAGCAGCCAGCCCCGGGCGGGGCGGGGGACCCGGGAGGGGGAGCTGTTTTTT. This chain links TRBV4-1 with TRBJ2-2; TRBD2 matches at 7 bases. Germline lookup yields CDR1 MGHRA and CDR2 YSYEKL. The V segment lost 3 bases and the J segment 8 bases; nucleotides outside the gene matches: 21. The length of the CDR3 is 19 residues.

The chain combines TRBV27 with TRBJ1-4; weak D call: TRBD1 (6 bases). Trimming removed 4 bases at V and 3 bases at J, with 12 bases between. In germline, CDR1 is MNHEY, CDR2 SMNVEV (reference sequence). The CDR3 runs 15 residues. CDR3 nucleotide sequence: TGTGCCAGCAGTTCTCGGACAGACCCTAATGAAAAACTGTTTTTT. It is translated as CASSSRTDPNEKLFF.

V usage is TRBV28 and J usage is TRBJ2-7, with 12 positions matching TRBD2. The ends lost 6 bases at V and 2 bases at J; junction bases unmatched: 5. This CDR3 contains 15 residues. Per the germline V gene, CDR1 is MDHEN and CDR2 is SYDVKM. The CDR3 DNA is TGTGCCAGCAGCCAACTAGCGGGAGGAACCTACGAGCAGTACTTC. It encodes CASSQLAGGTYEQYF.

The chain joins TRBV7-7 to TRBJ1-1; D not resolved. This CDR3 has 13 amino acids. With 4 bases removed from V and 0 bases from J, the gap between germline ends came to 6 bases. Per the germline V gene, CDR1 is SSHAT and CDR2 is FNYEAQ (reference sequence). The CDR3 DNA follows: TGTGCCAGCAGCTCAAAAATGAACACTGAAGCTTTCTTT. Translating gives CASSSKMNTEAFF.

In DNA, the CDR3 is TGTGCCAGCAGCTTGGCCCGGTTTGGTATTGACTATGGCTACACCTTC. Translating it yields CASSLARFGIDYGYTF. The chain employs TRBV5-4 and TRBJ1-2; no clear D gene. Trimming stripped 0 bases from V and 3 bases from J, with 15 bases between. The CDR3 extends over 16 amino acids. Per germline, CDR1 SGHNT and CDR2 YYREEE (reference sequence).